This TCR beta chain was found in a study of breast tumors, draining lymph nodes, adjacent tissues. Broader study findings: Data fit most tumor T cells coming from lymph node, expanding in tumor.

The lymph nodes were axillary draining lymph nodes from breast cancer patients. TCRdb called the multiplex PCR reads again in MiXCR, with one record for every CDR3 protein. The profile shows around 300,000 distinct CDR3 sequences, around 30% of them singletons. This clonotype occurred many times. Antigen specificity is unknown. V gave up 1 base and J gave up 1 base, with 19 bases separating them. The CDR3 spans 19 residues. Germline lookup yields CDR1 LGHNA and CDR2 YNFKEQ. Specimen: axillary lymph node tissue. The chain has TRBV4-2 and TRBJ2-2, with D perhaps matching TRBD2 (6 bases). The receptor's source is a female donor with breast cancer. Some clones in this sample may be carry-over from other donors' samples. Here the CDR3 DNA reads TGTGCCAGCAGCCAAGGCGGGGCTAGCCAAAGTAGGAACACCGGGGAGCTGTTTTTT. As protein: CASSQGGASQSRNTGELFF.